This TCR beta chain came from a study of T cell responses to AZD1222 COVID-19 vaccine. CDR1 is MNHEY, CDR2 SVGEGT, per germline. This CDR3 has 14 residues. V lost 3 bases and J lost 6; bases outside the gene matches: 4. Turning to this clone: The antigen is not known.

Assay: immunoSEQ multiplex PCR; the TCRdb copy retains only in-frame clones and omits some. The sample lists more than 120,000 clones; roughly 91% were seen once. Study findings and constraints: Spike-specific TCR breadth and depth grew following two AZD1222 doses. Baseline serostatus was positive in only five to seven AZD1222 recipients. The donors showed a predominance of white British ancestry and of females, with possible underestimation of clonal diversity.

This specimen was peripheral blood, taken on day 0 of AZD1222 vaccination. V is TRBV6-2 or TRBV6-3 and J is TRBJ2-7; 11 nucleotides match TRBD2. This receptor was identified in an adult in good health. CDR3 nucleotide sequence: TGTGCCAGCAGTTATCTAGCGGGGGGAGGCGAGCAGTACTTC. As protein: CASSYLAGGGEQYF.